This T cell receptor beta chain appears in the sequencing data of a study of human T cells and chemical hapten exposure. For the study at large: Largely, small differences in pooled library volume made per-sample TCR yields vary. General study points: TCRs at a frequency above 1 in 1000 stayed unchanged with DPC sensitization.

Someone pulled total RNA out of unfractionated whole blood. A few counts support this clonotype. Its antigen is currently unknown. The germline CDR1 and CDR2 sequences are LGHNA and YNFKEQ. The CDR3 covers 15 residues. Germline trimming cut 2 bases from V and 3 bases from J; bases unmatched to any gene: 5. Individual cDNA molecules had unique molecular identifiers attached to them by the library. Under the authors' procedure: From about 20,000 to 690,000 TCRs were found per sample, with a median of about 96,000. TCRdb recomputed calls from the reads with MiXCR, one row per CDR3 protein. The V and J calls reflect TCRdb's pipeline rather than the authors' work. Seen here are about 120,000 distinct CDR3 sequences, over 6.5% observed once, and the top ten hold about 1.4%.

This sequence originates from a human donor in good health. Some clones in this sample may be carry-over from other donors' samples. The sample taken for sequencing was whole blood. The chain joins TRBV4-2 to TRBJ2-7; 9 bases map to TRBD1. CDR3 bases: TGTGCCAGCAGCCAACCTGACAGGGGGGTCTACGAGCAGTACTTC. As protein: CASSQPDRGVYEQYF.